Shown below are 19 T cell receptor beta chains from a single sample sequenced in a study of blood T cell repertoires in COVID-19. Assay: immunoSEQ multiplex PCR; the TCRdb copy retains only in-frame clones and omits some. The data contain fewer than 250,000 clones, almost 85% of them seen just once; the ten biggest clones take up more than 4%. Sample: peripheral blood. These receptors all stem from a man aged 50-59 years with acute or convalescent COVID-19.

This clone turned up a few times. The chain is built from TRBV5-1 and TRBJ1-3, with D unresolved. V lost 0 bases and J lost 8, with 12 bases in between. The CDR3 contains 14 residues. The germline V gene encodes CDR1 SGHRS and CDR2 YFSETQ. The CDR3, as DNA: TGCGCCAGCAGCTTGGGGTCCGGTCTCGACACCATATATTTT. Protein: CASSLGSGLDTIYF.

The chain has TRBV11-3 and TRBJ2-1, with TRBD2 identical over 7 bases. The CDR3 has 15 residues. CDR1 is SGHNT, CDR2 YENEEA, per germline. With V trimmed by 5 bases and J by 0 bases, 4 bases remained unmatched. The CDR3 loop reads CASSRSGTSYNEQFF. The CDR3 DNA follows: TGTGCCAGCAGCCGCAGCGGGACCTCCTACAATGAGCAGTTCTTC.

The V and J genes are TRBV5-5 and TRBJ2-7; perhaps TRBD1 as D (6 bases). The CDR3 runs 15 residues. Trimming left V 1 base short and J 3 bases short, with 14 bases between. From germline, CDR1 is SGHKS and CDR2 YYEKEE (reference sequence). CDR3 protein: CASSLSPDRLYEQYF. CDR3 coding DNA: TGTGCCAGCAGCTTGTCCCCGGACAGACTCTACGAGCAGTACTTC. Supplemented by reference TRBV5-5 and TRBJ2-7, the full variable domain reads DAGVTQSPTHLIKTRGQQVTLRCSPISGHKSVSWYQQVLGQGPQFIFQYYEKEERGRGNFPDRFSARQFPNYSSELNVNALLLGDSALYLCASSLSPDRLYEQYFGPGTRLTVT.

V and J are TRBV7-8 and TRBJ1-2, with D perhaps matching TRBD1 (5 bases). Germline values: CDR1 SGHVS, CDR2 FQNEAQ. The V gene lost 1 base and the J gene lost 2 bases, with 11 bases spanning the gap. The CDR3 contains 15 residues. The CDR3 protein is CASSLVFSGNYGYTF. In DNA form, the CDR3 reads TGTGCCAGCAGCTTAGTTTTCTCAGGGAACTATGGCTACACCTTC.

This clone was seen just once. CDR3 DNA: TGTGCCATCAGCTTCAACGGGGTCACTGAAGCTTTCTTT. Its protein product is CAISFNGVTEAFF. The chain couples TRBV10-3 to TRBJ1-1; no firm D call. This CDR3 spans 13 amino acids. Looked up from germline, CDR1 is ENHRY and CDR2 is SYGVKD. The V and J ends lost 6 bases and 4 bases respectively, with 12 bases between them.

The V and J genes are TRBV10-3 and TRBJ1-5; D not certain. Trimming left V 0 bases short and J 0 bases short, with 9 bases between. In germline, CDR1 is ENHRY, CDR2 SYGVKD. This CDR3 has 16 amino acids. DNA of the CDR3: TGTGCCATCAGTGAGTCGTGGGAGGATAGCAATCAGCCCCAGCATTTT. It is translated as CAISESWEDSNQPQHF.

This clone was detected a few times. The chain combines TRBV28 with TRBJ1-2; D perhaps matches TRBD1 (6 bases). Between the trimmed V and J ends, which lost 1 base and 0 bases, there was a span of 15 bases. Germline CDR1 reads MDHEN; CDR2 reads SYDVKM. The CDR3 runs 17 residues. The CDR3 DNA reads TGTGCCAGCAGTTTATATCCCCAGGGGCGAGCTAACTATGGCTACACCTTC. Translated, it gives CASSLYPQGRANYGYTF.

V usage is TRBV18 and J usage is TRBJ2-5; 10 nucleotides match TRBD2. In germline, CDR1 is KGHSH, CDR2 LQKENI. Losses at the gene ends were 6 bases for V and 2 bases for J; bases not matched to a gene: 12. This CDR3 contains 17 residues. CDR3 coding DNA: TGTGCCAGCTCGTCTCAGAGGACTAGCGGAGCTCAAGAGACCCAGTACTTC. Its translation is CASSSQRTSGAQETQYF.

The CDR3 sequence: CAWSLLAGSTDTQYF. The CDR3 nucleotides are TGTGCCTGGAGTTTACTAGCGGGTTCGACAGATACGCAGTATTTT. The chain recombines TRBV30 with TRBJ2-3; 9 nucleotides agree with TRBD2. Trimming cost V 2 bases and J 3 bases; bases outside gene matches: 6. The V gene's germline CDR1 is GTSNPN and CDR2 SVGIG (reference sequence). The CDR3 totals 15 residues.

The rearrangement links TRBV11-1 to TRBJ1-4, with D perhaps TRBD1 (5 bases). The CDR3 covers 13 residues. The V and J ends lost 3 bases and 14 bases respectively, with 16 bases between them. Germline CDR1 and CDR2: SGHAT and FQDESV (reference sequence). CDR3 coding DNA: TGTGCCAGCAGCTTTTTCCCGGGGGAAAGTCTGTTTTTT. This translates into CASSFFPGESLFF. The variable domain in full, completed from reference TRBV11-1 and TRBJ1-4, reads EAEVAQSPRYKITEKSQAVAFWCDPISGHATLYWYRQILGQGPELLVQFQDESVVDDSQLPKDRFSAERLKGVDSTLKIQPAELGDSAMYLCASSFFPGESLFFGSGTQLSVL.

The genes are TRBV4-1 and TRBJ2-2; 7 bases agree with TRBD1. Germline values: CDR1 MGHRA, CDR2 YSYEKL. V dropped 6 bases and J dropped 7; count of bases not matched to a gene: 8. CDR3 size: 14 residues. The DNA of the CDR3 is TGCGCCAGCAGGTCAACAGGGGTAGGCGGGGAGCTGTTTTTT. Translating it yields CASRSTGVGGELFF.

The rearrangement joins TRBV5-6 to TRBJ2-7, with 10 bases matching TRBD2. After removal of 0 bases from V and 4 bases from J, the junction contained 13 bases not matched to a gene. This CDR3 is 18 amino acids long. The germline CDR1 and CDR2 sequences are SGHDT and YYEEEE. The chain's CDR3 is CASSLERTSGPSRYEQYF. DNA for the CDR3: TGTGCCAGCAGCTTGGAGAGGACTAGCGGTCCGTCGCGGTACGAGCAGTACTTC.

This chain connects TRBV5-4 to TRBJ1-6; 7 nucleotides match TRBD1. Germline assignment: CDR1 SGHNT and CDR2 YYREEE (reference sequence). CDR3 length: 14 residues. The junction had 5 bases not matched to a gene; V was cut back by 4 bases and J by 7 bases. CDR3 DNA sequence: TGTGCCAGCAGCCGGGGACAGTCAAATTCACCCCTCCACTTT. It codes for CASSRGQSNSPLHF.

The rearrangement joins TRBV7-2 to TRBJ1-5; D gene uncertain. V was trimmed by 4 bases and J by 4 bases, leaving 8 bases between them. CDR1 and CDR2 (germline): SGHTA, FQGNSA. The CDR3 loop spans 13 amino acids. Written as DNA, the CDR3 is TGTGCCAGCAGCTCCCGGGTAAATCAGCCCCAGCATTTT. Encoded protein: CASSSRVNQPQHF.

CDR3 DNA: TGTGCCAGCAGCCTGGGGGGGGCTTGGAACACCGGGGAGCTGTTTTTT. Translation gives CASSLGGAWNTGELFF. The V and J genes are TRBV28 and TRBJ2-2, with D possibly being TRBD2 (7 bases). Between the trimmed V and J ends, which lost 6 bases and 1 base, there was a span of 15 bases. This CDR3 has 16 amino acids. The germline gives CDR1 MDHEN, CDR2 SYDVKM.

The CDR3 region has the DNA TGCGCCAGCAGCCCGGGATGGACAGGGACAACAACTAATGAAAAACTGTTTTTT. Residues: CASSPGWTGTTTNEKLFF. This chain links TRBV5-1 with TRBJ1-4; 8 positions agree with TRBD1. Unmatched junction bases numbered 11, after V lost 4 bases and J lost 0 bases. Germline V gives CDR1 SGHRS, CDR2 YFSETQ. The CDR3 loop spans 18 amino acids.

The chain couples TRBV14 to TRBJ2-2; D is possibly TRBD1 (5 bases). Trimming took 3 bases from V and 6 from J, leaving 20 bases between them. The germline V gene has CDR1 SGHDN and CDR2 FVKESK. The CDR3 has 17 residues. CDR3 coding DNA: TGTGCCAGCAGCCATGACCCCGGCAGGGAAATCCCCGGGGAGCTGTTTTTT. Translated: CASSHDPGREIPGELFF. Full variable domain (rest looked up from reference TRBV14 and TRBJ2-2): EAGVTQFPSHSVIEKGQTVTLRCDPISGHDNLYWYRRVMGKEIKFLLHFVKESKQDESGMPNNRFLAERTGGTYSTLKVQPAELEDSGVYFCASSHDPGREIPGELFFGEGSRLTVL.

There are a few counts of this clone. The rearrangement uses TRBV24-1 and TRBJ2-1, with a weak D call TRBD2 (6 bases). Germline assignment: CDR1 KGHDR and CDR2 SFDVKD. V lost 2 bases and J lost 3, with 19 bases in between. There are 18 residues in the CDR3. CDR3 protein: CATSDSIGGTSFYNEQFF. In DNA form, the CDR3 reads TGTGCCACCAGTGATTCGATCGGAGGGACTTCCTTCTACAATGAGCAGTTCTTC.

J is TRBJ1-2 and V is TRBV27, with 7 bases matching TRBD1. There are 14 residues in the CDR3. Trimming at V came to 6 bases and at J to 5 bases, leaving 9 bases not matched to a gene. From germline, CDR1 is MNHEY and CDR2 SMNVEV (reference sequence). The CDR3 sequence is CASSRQGVRYGYTF. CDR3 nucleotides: TGTGCCAGCAGCAGACAGGGTGTGAGATATGGCTACACCTTC.